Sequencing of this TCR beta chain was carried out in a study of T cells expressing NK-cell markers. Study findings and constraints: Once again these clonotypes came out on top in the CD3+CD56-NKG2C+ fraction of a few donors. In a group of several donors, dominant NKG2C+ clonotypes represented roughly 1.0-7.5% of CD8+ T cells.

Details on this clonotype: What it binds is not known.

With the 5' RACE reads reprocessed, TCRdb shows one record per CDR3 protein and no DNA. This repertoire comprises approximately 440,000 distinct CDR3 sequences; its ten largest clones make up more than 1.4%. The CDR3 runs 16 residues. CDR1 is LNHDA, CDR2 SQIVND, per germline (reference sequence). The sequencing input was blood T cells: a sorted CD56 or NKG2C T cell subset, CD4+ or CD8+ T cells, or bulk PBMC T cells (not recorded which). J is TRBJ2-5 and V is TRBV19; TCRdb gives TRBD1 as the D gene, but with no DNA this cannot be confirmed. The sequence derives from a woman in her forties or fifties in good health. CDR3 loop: CASSIRRQGMSETQYF.